Given below is one T cell receptor beta chain in context. The table came from immunoSEQ multiplex PCR; TCRdb's copy has only in-frame clones and leaves some out. The repertoire holds about 210,000 clones, with about 86% as singletons. V shed 4 bases and J 5 bases; nucleotides not matched to a gene: 9. This CDR3 is 16 amino acids long. The data were taken from a study of blood T cell repertoires in COVID-19. Study context: Samples representing acute and convalescent COVID-19 were sourced from the United States, Italy and Spain. T cells, B-cell-depleted T cells, or PBMCs provided the cDNA or gDNA that served as material.

This receptor was taken from a young woman who had been exposed to COVID-19. The specimen was PBMCs or T cells enriched from blood (not recorded which). This chain joins TRBV5-3 and TRBJ2-2; 9 nucleotides align to TRBD1. TRBV5-3 is noted as an ORF with a role that remains uncertain. CDR3 bases: TGTGCCAGAAGCCCGAAACAGGGGGCCCTAACCGGGGAGCTGTTTTTT. This translates into CARSPKQGALTGELFF.